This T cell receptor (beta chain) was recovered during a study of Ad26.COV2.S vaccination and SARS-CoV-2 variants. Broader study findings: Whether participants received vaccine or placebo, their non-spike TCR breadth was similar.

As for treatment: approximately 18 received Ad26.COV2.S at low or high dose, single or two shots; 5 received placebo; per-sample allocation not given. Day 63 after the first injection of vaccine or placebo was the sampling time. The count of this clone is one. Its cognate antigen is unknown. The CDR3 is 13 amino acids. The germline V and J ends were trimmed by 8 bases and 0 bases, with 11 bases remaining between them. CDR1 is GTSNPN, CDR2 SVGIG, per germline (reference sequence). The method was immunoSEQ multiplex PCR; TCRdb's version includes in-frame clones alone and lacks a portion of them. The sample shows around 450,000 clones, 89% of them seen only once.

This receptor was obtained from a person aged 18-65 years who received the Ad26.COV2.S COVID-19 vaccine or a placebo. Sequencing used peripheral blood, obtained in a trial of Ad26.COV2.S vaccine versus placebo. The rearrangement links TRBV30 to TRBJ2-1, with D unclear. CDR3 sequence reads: CAGRRRSYNEQFF. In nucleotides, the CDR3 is TGTGCCGGACGGCGCCGCTCCTACAATGAGCAGTTCTTC.